This is a list of T cell receptor beta chains from one sample in a study of monozygotic twins with inflammatory bowel disease. TCRdb re-called the 5' RACE reads; one entry per CDR3 protein, DNA not given. The specimen's table records just over 300,000 distinct CDR3 sequences. Sequencing was done on a sample of blood. These receptors all come from a human donor with ulcerative colitis or Crohn's disease, or a healthy co-twin of an affected twin (not recorded which). Each CDR3 is given with its conserved first and last residue. Each record gives: V gene, J gene, CDR3 protein.

V: TRBV18; J: TRBJ1-4; CDR3: CASSPGADEKLFF
V: TRBV6-1; J: TRBJ1-5; CDR3: CASDRTGNQPQHF
V: TRBV5-6; J: TRBJ1-5; CDR3: CASSLARAGQPQHF
V: TRBV6-2/TRBV6-3; J: TRBJ1-1; CDR3: CASSYITEAFF
V: TRBV12-3/TRBV12-4; J: TRBJ2-7; CDR3: CASSRTEPYEQYF
V: TRBV6-5; J: TRBJ2-3; CDR3: CASSYSWGDTQYF
V: TRBV11-2; J: TRBJ1-4; CDR3: CASSQNLGATNEKLFF
V: TRBV4-3; J: TRBJ2-3; CDR3: CASSQGGGGQYF
V: TRBV12-3/TRBV12-4; J: TRBJ1-1; CDR3: CASSFLGKGAFF
V: TRBV7-3; J: TRBJ2-1; CDR3: CASSQGGTGANEQFF
V: TRBV7-9; J: TRBJ1-2; CDR3: CASSLYDYGYTF
V: TRBV7-9; J: TRBJ2-3; CDR3: CASSLVASTDTQYF
V: TRBV20-1; J: TRBJ1-3; CDR3: CSARGPISGNTIYF
V: TRBV5-6; J: TRBJ2-1; CDR3: CASSLAGESSYNEQFF
V: TRBV2; J: TRBJ2-3; CDR3: CASSEGKGAKLDTQYF
V: TRBV12-3/TRBV12-4; J: TRBJ2-3; CDR3: CASSGPGLAGVIYTQYF
V: TRBV7-9; J: TRBJ2-3; CDR3: CASSLPSGRDTQYF
V: TRBV7-8; J: TRBJ2-3; CDR3: CASSLNRASGGRDTQYF
V: TRBV7-2; J: TRBJ2-1; CDR3: CASSLAQTSGRTVEQFF
V: TRBV7-2; J: TRBJ2-1; CDR3: CASSLSPQGMNEQFF
V: TRBV6-5; J: TRBJ1-2; CDR3: CASSYSRQSYYGYTF
V: TRBV20-1; J: TRBJ1-5; CDR3: CSAGDSLNQPQHF
V: TRBV5-5; J: TRBJ1-5; CDR3: CASSLRGNGGNQPQHF
V: TRBV12-3/TRBV12-4; J: TRBJ2-5; CDR3: CASSYMRGGETQYF
V: TRBV6-5; J: TRBJ2-5; CDR3: CASSYLAGTQETQYF
V: TRBV5-1; J: TRBJ2-7; CDR3: CASSEPGPYEQYF
V: TRBV4-2; J: TRBJ2-1; CDR3: CASSQEQREFDEQFF
V: TRBV9; J: TRBJ1-3; CDR3: CASSVAGVGTGNTIYF
V: TRBV7-2; J: TRBJ2-3; CDR3: CASRKSGLERTDTQYF
V: TRBV20-1; J: TRBJ2-4; CDR3: CSAPGLGGLAKNIQYF
V: TRBV24-1; J: TRBJ2-7; CDR3: CAPTFETSVEQYF
V: TRBV6-2/TRBV6-3; J: TRBJ2-3; CDR3: CASRGGLATDTQYF
V: TRBV19; J: TRBJ2-7; CDR3: CASSIRTSGMSDEQYF
V: TRBV10-3; J: TRBJ2-3; CDR3: CAIGYTLVPDTQYF
V: TRBV9; J: TRBJ2-2; CDR3: CASSDVGGSPGGELFF
V: TRBV29-1; J: TRBJ2-7; CDR3: CSVSVSSYEQYF
V: TRBV11-2; J: TRBJ1-2; CDR3: CASSLDLWGVGYTF
V: TRBV4-3; J: TRBJ2-1; CDR3: CASSQKGSEQFF
V: TRBV20-1; J: TRBJ2-1; CDR3: CSALRGLYNEQFF
V: TRBV20-1; J: TRBJ2-1; CDR3: CSARDQERALFYNEQFF
V: TRBV5-1; J: TRBJ2-2; CDR3: CASSLLIGHSNTGELFF
V: TRBV28; J: TRBJ2-7; CDR3: CASSLYENSYEQYF
V: TRBV20-1; J: TRBJ2-7; CDR3: CSAGTGISYEQYF
V: TRBV4-3; J: TRBJ2-7; CDR3: CASSQRTAGEQYF
V: TRBV20-1; J: TRBJ2-7; CDR3: CSYRGGYEQYF
V: TRBV7-2; J: TRBJ1-4; CDR3: CASRQTGRTNEKLFF
V: TRBV30; J: TRBJ1-2; CDR3: CAWSRGAYYGYTF